This TCR beta chain was documented in a study of T cell responses to AZD1222 COVID-19 vaccine. On this clone itself: The target antigen is unknown.

Notes on the study in general: Targeting of unmutated variant regions was reportedly seen in nearly half of spike-specific TCRs.

Trimming removed 2 bases at V and 0 bases at J, with 4 bases between. This CDR3 is 13 amino acids long. The germline V gene has CDR1 SGHTA and CDR2 FQGNSA. Only in-frame clones appear in the TCRdb table, and some are missing; sequencing was by immunoSEQ multiplex PCR. The sample holds approximately 190,000 clones, more than 75% seen once. This TCR was recovered from an adult in good health. This specimen was peripheral blood, taken on day 0 of MenACWY control vaccination. The chain joins TRBV7-2 to TRBJ2-5; D is undetermined. The CDR3 sequence is CASSLSYQETQYF. Written as DNA, the CDR3 is TGTGCCAGCAGCTTATCGTACCAAGAGACCCAGTACTTC.